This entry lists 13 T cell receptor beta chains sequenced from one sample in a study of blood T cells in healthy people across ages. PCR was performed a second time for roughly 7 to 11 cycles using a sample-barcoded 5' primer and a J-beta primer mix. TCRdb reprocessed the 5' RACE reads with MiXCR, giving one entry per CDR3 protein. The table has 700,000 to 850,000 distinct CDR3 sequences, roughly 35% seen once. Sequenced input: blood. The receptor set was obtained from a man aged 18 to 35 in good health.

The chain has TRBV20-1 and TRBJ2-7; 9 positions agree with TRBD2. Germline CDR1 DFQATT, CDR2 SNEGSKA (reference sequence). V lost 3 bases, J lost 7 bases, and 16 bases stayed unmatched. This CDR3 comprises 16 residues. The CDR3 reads CSASMASGAPYNEQYF. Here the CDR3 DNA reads TGCAGTGCTAGTATGGCTAGCGGGGCCCCCTACAATGAGCAGTACTTC.

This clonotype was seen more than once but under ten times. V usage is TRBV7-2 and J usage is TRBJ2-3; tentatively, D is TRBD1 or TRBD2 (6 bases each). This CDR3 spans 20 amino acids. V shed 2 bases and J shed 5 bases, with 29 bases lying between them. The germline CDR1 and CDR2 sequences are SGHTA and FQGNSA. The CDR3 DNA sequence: TGTGCCAGCAGCTTAAAGGTGGTGGGGGGCCCCCCTAGAGCACAAGATACGCAGTATTTT. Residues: CASSLKVVGGPPRAQDTQYF.

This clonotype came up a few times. The CDR3 nucleotides read TGTGCCAGCAGTTACTCGCGTGCAGTCTCCTACGAGCAGTACTTC. Its translation is CASSYSRAVSYEQYF. The genes are TRBV6-2 or TRBV6-3 and TRBJ2-7; no firm D call. The V gene lost 0 bases and the J gene lost 0 bases, with 9 bases spanning the gap. Germline CDR1 MNHEY, CDR2 SVGEGT. The CDR3 totals 15 residues.

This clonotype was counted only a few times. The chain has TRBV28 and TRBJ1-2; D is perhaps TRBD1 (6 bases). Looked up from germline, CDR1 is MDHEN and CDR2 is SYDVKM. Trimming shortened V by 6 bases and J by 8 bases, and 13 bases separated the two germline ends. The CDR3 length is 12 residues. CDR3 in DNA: TGTGCCAGCAGCCAAAGTAGGGGGGGCTACACCTTC. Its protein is CASSQSRGGYTF.

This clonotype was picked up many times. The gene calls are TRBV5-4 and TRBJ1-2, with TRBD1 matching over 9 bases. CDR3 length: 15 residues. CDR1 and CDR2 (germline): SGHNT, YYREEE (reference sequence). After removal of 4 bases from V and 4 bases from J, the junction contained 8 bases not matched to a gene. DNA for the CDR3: TGTGCCAGCAGCGGCACAGGACAGGGGCTCTATGGCTACACCTTC. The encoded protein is CASSGTGQGLYGYTF.

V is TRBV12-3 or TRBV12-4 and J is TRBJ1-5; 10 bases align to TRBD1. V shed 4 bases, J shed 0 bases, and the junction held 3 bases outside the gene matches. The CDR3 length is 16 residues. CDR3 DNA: TGTGCCAGCAGTTCGGACAGGGGGTATAGCAATCAGCCCCAGCATTTT. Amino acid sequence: CASSSDRGYSNQPQHF.

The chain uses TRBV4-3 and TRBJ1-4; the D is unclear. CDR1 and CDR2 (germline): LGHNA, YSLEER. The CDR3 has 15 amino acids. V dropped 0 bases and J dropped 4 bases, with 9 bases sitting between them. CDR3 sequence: CASSQDGESNEKLFF. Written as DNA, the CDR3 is TGCGCCAGCAGCCAAGATGGGGAGAGTAATGAAAAACTGTTTTTT.

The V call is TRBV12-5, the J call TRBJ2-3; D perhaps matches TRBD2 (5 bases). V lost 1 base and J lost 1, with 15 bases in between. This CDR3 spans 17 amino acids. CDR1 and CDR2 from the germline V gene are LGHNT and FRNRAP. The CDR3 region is CASGLGGRGDGTDTQYF. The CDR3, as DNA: TGTGCTAGTGGTTTGGGGGGTCGGGGAGACGGCACAGATACGCAGTATTTT.

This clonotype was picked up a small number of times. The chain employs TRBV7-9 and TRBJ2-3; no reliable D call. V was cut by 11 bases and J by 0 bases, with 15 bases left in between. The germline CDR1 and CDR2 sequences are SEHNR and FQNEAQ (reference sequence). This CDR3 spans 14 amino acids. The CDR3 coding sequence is TGTGCCGTCCCATCCGTGGGCAGCACAGATACGCAGTATTTT. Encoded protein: CAVPSVGSTDTQYF.

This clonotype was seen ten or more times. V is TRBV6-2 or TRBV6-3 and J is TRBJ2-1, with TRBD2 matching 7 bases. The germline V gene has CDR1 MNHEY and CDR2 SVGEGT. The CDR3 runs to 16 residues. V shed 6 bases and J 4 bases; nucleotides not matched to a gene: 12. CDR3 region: CASSPPAGTTYNEQFF. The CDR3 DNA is TGTGCCAGCAGCCCCCCAGCCGGGACTACTTACAATGAGCAGTTCTTC.

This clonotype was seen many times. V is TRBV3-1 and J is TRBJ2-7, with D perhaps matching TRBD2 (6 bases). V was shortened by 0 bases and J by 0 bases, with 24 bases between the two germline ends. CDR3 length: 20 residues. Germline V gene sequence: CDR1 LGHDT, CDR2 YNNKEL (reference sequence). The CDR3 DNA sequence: TGTGCCAGCAGCCAAGATCGGTCGATAAGAGGGAGGACTTACTCCTACGAGCAGTACTTC. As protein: CASSQDRSIRGRTYSYEQYF.

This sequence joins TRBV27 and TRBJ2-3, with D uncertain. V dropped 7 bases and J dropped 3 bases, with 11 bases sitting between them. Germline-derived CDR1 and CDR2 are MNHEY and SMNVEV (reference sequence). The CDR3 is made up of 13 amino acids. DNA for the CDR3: TGTGCCAGCATCTCTCGAGCAACAGATACGCAGTATTTT. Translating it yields CASISRATDTQYF.

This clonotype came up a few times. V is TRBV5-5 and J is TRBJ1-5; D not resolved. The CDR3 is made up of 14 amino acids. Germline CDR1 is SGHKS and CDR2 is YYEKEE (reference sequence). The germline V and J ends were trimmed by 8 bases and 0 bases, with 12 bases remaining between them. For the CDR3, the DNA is TGTGCCAGTGGGGAGAGATATAGCAATCAGCCCCAGCATTTT. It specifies CASGERYSNQPQHF.